One sample yielded the 27 T cell receptor beta chains listed below, sequenced in a study of blood T cell repertoires in COVID-19. Here immunoSEQ multiplex PCR was the method, and the copy in TCRdb shows in-frame clones only, minus some. Of tens of thousands of clones detected, around 81% appear once; the ten largest clones hold 25% to 30%. Sequenced: peripheral blood. Receptor source: a human donor in a cohort sampled during active COVID-19.

The V gene is TRBV6-5, the J gene TRBJ2-7; 8 positions agree with TRBD2. The CDR3 consists of 15 residues. V was clipped by 8 bases and J by 2 bases; unmatched bases: 11. CDR1 MNHEY and CDR2 SVGAGI come from the germline V gene. The CDR3 loop reads CASGMGGGSTYEQYF. The DNA of the CDR3 is TGTGCCAGCGGAATGGGCGGGGGGTCTACCTACGAGCAGTACTTC.

This chain joins TRBV20-1 and TRBJ2-5; a weak D match, TRBD2 (6 bases). V lost 6 bases and J lost 7, with 12 bases in between. The germline CDR1 and CDR2 sequences are DFQATT and SNEGSKA (reference sequence). CDR3 size: 11 residues. The CDR3 region is CSAGTGGTQYF. The DNA for the CDR3 is TGCAGTGCCGGGACCGGGGGGACCCAGTACTTC.

This clone was recorded a few times. The chain joins TRBV10-3 to TRBJ2-1; D unclear. Trimming removed 5 bases from V and 8 bases from J, with 10 bases in between. This CDR3 has 12 amino acids. CDR1 is ENHRY and CDR2 is SYGVKD in the germline V gene. CDR3 in amino acids: CAISKPGDEQFF. CDR3 sequence (DNA): TGTGCCATCAGTAAGCCAGGCGATGAGCAGTTCTTC.

The rearrangement links TRBV5-1 to TRBJ1-1; 8 bases are shared with TRBD1. V lost 4 bases, J lost 0 bases, and 5 bases stayed unmatched. Germline values: CDR1 SGHRS, CDR2 YFSETQ. The CDR3 covers 15 residues. The CDR3 nucleotides are TGCGCCAGCAGCCCAGGACAGGGTTTGAACACTGAAGCTTTCTTT. Its protein is CASSPGQGLNTEAFF. Variable domain in full (rest from reference TRBV5-1 and TRBJ1-1): KAGVTQTPRYLIKTRGQQVTLSCSPISGHRSVSWYQQTPGQGLQFLFEYFSETQRNKGNFPGRFSGRQFSNSRSEMNVSTLELGDSALYLCASSPGQGLNTEAFFGQGTRLTVV.

The V gene is TRBV19, the J gene TRBJ1-2, with D uncertain. The CDR3 totals 12 residues. Germline V gene lookup returns CDR1 LNHDA and CDR2 SQIVND (reference sequence). Trimming left V 7 bases short and J 8 bases short, with 14 bases between. The CDR3 region has the DNA TGTGCCAGTACTCCCCTCTTTGGCGGCTACACCTTC. This encodes CASTPLFGGYTF.

The chain recombines TRBV18 with TRBJ2-7; D remains unclear. CDR1 is KGHSH and CDR2 is LQKENI in the germline V gene. This CDR3 spans 14 amino acids. V lost 3 bases and J 3 bases, leaving 12 bases between the germline ends. CDR3 sequence (DNA): TGTGCCAGCTCACCTGGGTCGACTTTCTACGAGCAGTACTTC. Residues: CASSPGSTFYEQYF.

This clone was detected only once. This sequence joins TRBV24-1 and TRBJ1-2; a possible D gene is TRBD1 (6 bases). CDR3 length: 16 residues. In germline, CDR1 is KGHDR, CDR2 SFDVKD. V lost 5 bases and J 6 bases, leaving 21 bases between the germline ends. The CDR3 spells CATSGREQGDLDGYTF. CDR3 nucleotides: TGTGCCACCAGTGGGCGAGAACAGGGCGACCTTGATGGCTACACCTTC.

The rearrangement uses TRBV7-8 and TRBJ2-5; a possible D gene is TRBD2 (7 bases). Germline V gene data show CDR1 as SGHVS and CDR2 as FQNEAQ. The V gene lost 1 base and the J gene lost 4 bases, with 13 bases spanning the gap. This CDR3 is 15 amino acids long. The CDR3 nucleotides read TGTGCCAGCAGCTTAGAGGGGGGGCACGGAGAGACCCAGTACTTC. This gives the protein CASSLEGGHGETQYF.

V gene TRBV5-6 combines with J gene TRBJ1-2; possibly TRBD1 for D (5 bases). Trimming removed 4 bases from V and 4 bases from J, with 14 bases in between. The germline V gene encodes CDR1 SGHDT and CDR2 YYEEEE. The CDR3 is 14 amino acids. This CDR3 is CASSPRQTSYGYTF. For the CDR3, the DNA is TGTGCCAGCAGCCCCCGACAGACTTCCTATGGCTACACCTTC.

V gene TRBV4-2 combines with J gene TRBJ2-1, with 8 bases matching TRBD2. This CDR3 is built from 15 residues. The germline V gene encodes CDR1 LGHNA and CDR2 YNFKEQ. The ends lost 3 bases at V and 5 bases at J; junction bases unmatched: 6. The DNA for the CDR3 is TGTGCCAGCAGCCACCGGGGGGGCCTACACAATGAGCAGTTCTTC. Its translation: CASSHRGGLHNEQFF.

This chain uses TRBV3-1 (or the pseudogene TRBV3-2) with TRBJ2-7; 11 bases are a match to TRBD2. The CDR3 has 14 residues. CDR1 and CDR2 (germline): LGHDT, YNNKEL (reference sequence). J gave up 3 bases and V 4 bases, and 2 bases lay outside the gene matches. The DNA for the CDR3 is TGTGCCAGCAGCCCGGGGACTAGCGGCTACGAGCAGTACTTC. It specifies CASSPGTSGYEQYF.

The chain recombines TRBV6-2 or TRBV6-3 with TRBJ1-5; possible D gene TRBD1, 6 bases. The V gene's germline CDR1 is MNHEY and CDR2 SVGEGT. The CDR3 is made up of 15 amino acids. Trimming shortened V by 5 bases and J by 0 bases, and 11 bases separated the two germline ends. The CDR3 sequence is CASSPGQYSNQPQHF. The CDR3 region has the DNA TGTGCCAGCAGTCCCGGACAGTATAGCAATCAGCCCCAGCATTTT.

The chain employs TRBV15 and TRBJ1-3, with TRBD1 as a possible D gene (6 bases). Germline CDR1 and CDR2: LNHNV and YYDKDF (reference sequence). The CDR3 covers 16 residues. V gave up 5 bases and J gave up 2 bases, with 16 bases separating them. CDR3 residues: CATSGTRTAAGNTIYF. CDR3 nucleotides: TGTGCCACCAGCGGAACTCGGACAGCTGCTGGAAACACCATATATTTT. Supplemented by reference TRBV15 and TRBJ1-3, the full variable domain reads DAMVIQNPRYQVTQFGKPVTLSCSQTLNHNVMYWYQQKSSQAPKLLFHYYDKDFNNEADTPDNFQSRRPNTSFCFLDIRSPGLGDTAMYLCATSGTRTAAGNTIYFGEGSWLTVV.

This rearrangement joins TRBV4-1 to TRBJ2-5; the D is unclear. The CDR3 has 15 residues. Germline CDR1 MGHRA, CDR2 YSYEKL. Trimming removed 0 bases at V and 4 bases at J, with 12 bases between. The chain's CDR3 is CASSQESGFLETQYF. CDR3 nucleotide sequence: TGCGCCAGCAGCCAAGAATCAGGCTTCTTAGAGACCCAGTACTTC.

The chain employs TRBV19 and TRBJ2-6; D call uncertain. Germline-derived CDR1 and CDR2 are LNHDA and SQIVND (reference sequence). The length of the CDR3 is 12 residues. The ends were cut back, 8 bases at V and 0 bases at J, with 2 bases in the middle. The CDR3 coding sequence is TGTGCCAGTCACTCTGGGGCCAACGTCCTGACTTTC. Amino acids: CASHSGANVLTF.

V and J are TRBV9 and TRBJ2-5, with D possibly matching TRBD2 (6 bases). Trimming left V 4 bases short and J 4 bases short, with 14 bases between. This CDR3 comprises 14 residues. Germline CDR1 reads SGDLS; CDR2 reads YYNGEE. The CDR3 region is CASSPAGGGETQYF. The DNA for the CDR3 is TGTGCCAGCAGCCCAGCGGGTGGCGGAGAGACCCAGTACTTC.

This clone was picked up one time. The chain joins TRBV14 to TRBJ2-5; 7 bases match TRBD1. The CDR3 is 14 residues long. CDR1 SGHDN and CDR2 FVKESK come from the germline V gene. J gave up 5 bases and V 4 bases, and 7 bases lay outside the gene matches. The DNA for the CDR3 is TGTGCCAGCAGCCTACGGACAGGAAAGGAGACCCAGTACTTC. It is translated as CASSLRTGKETQYF.

This clone was counted between two and nine times. V and J are TRBV2 and TRBJ2-5, with D maybe TRBD2 (6 bases). V was clipped by 4 bases and J by 4 bases, with 13 bases between them. This CDR3 contains 14 residues. CDR1 is SNHLY and CDR2 is FYNNEI in the germline V gene. The CDR3 DNA is TGTGCCAGCAGTGCGACTAGGGGCGGAGAGACCCAGTACTTC. This sequence encodes CASSATRGGETQYF.

The CDR3 DNA is TGCGCCAGCAGCTCGGGACAGGAGCGGACTGAAGCTTTCTTT. It is translated as CASSSGQERTEAFF. V and J are TRBV5-1 and TRBJ1-1, with 8 bases lining up with TRBD1. The CDR3 loop spans 14 amino acids. The junction had 6 bases not matched to a gene; V was cut back by 3 bases and J by 5 bases. The V gene's germline CDR1 is SGHRS and CDR2 YFSETQ. The complete variable domain, with remaining parts taken from reference TRBV5-1 and TRBJ1-1, reads KAGVTQTPRYLIKTRGQQVTLSCSPISGHRSVSWYQQTPGQGLQFLFEYFSETQRNKGNFPGRFSGRQFSNSRSEMNVSTLELGDSALYLCASSSGQERTEAFFGQGTRLTVV.

The rearrangement joins TRBV7-9 to TRBJ2-2, with TRBD2 matching over 9 bases. This CDR3 is 17 amino acids long. J lost 5 bases, V lost 5 bases, and 12 bases had no gene match. CDR1 is SEHNR, CDR2 FQNEAQ, per germline (reference sequence). DNA for the CDR3: TGTGCCAGCAGCCCCTCCCTTAGCGGGGGCCCGACCGGGGAGCTGTTTTTT. Translated, it gives CASSPSLSGGPTGELFF.

The rearrangement uses TRBV4-2 and TRBJ2-3; D perhaps matches TRBD2 (5 bases). Per the germline V gene, CDR1 is LGHNA and CDR2 is YNFKEQ. V shed 2 bases and J shed 7 bases, with 16 bases lying between them. There are 15 residues in the CDR3. For the CDR3, the DNA is TGTGCCAGCAGCCAACCCGGGGTTGCTACGAATACGCAGTATTTT. Its protein product is CASSQPGVATNTQYF.

The chain couples TRBV7-9 to TRBJ2-7; D might be TRBD2 (6 bases). V shed 3 bases and J shed 4 bases, with 10 bases lying between them. This CDR3 has 13 residues. Germline V gene data show CDR1 as SEHNR and CDR2 as FQNEAQ (reference sequence). CDR3 sequence reads: CASSLGLLYEQYF. CDR3 sequence (DNA): TGTGCCAGCAGCTTGGGACTCCTATACGAGCAGTACTTC.

V is TRBV12-3 or TRBV12-4 and J is TRBJ2-1; a possible D gene is TRBD1 (5 bases). V was pared by 5 bases and J by 9 bases, with 14 bases between. The CDR3 spans 13 residues. The CDR3 DNA sequence: TGTGCCAGCAGTAGGAACAGGCCCGCTGAGCAGTTCTTC. Its protein product is CASSRNRPAEQFF.

The chain couples TRBV10-3 to TRBJ1-2; perhaps TRBD1 as D (5 bases). V was clipped by 4 bases and J by 2 bases, with 14 bases between them. CDR3 size: 15 residues. The germline CDR1 and CDR2 sequences are ENHRY and SYGVKD. The CDR3 nucleotides are TGTGCCATCAGTGTGGTCGGCTCAGGGAACTATGGCTACACCTTC. Translated, it gives CAISVVGSGNYGYTF.

The V and J genes are TRBV4-1 and TRBJ2-2, with TRBD2 identical over 8 bases. The CDR3 covers 16 residues. The germline V gene encodes CDR1 MGHRA and CDR2 YSYEKL. V lost 2 bases and J lost 7; bases outside the gene matches: 9. The CDR3 DNA reads TGCGCCAGCAGCCAATCCGCGGGGGGCCGTTACGGGGAGCTGTTTTTT. It codes for CASSQSAGGRYGELFF.

The chain employs TRBV11-3 and TRBJ2-5; a possible D gene is TRBD2 (5 bases). The ends were cut back, 5 bases at V and 0 bases at J, with 16 bases in the middle. CDR1 and CDR2 from the germline V gene are SGHNT and YENEEA. The CDR3 is 16 amino acids. The CDR3: CASSTAPAGYQETQYF. CDR3 in DNA: TGTGCCAGCAGCACTGCCCCCGCGGGTTACCAAGAGACCCAGTACTTC.

A few counts support this clone. V gene TRBV7-9 combines with J gene TRBJ1-4; 8 nucleotides agree with TRBD1. Germline V gene sequence: CDR1 SEHNR, CDR2 FQNEAQ (reference sequence). The CDR3 totals 13 residues. V shed 5 bases, J shed 8 bases, and the junction held 4 bases outside the gene matches. For the CDR3, the DNA is TGTGCCAGCAGCGACAGGGGCGGGGAAAAACTGTTTTTT. It is translated as CASSDRGGEKLFF.